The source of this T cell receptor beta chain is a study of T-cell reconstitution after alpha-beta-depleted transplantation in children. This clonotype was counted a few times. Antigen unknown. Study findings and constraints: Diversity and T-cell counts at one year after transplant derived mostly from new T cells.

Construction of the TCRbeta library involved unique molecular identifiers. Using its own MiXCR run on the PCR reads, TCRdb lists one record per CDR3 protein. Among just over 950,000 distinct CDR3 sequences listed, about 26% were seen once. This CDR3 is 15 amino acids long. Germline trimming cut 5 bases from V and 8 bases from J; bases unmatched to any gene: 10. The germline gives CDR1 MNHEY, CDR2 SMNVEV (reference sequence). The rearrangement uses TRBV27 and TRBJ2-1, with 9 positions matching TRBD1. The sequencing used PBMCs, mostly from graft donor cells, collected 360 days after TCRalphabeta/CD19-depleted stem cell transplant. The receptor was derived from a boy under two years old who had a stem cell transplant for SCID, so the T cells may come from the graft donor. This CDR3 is CASSRVGTGPDEQFF. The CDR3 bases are TGTGCCAGCAGTCGGGTTGGGACAGGGCCGGATGAGCAGTTCTTC.